This T cell receptor (beta chain) was profiled in a study of blood T cells in healthy people across ages. Regarding the study as a whole: Total diversity from one million sequenced T cells was likely underestimated.

About this clonotype itself: Its antigen is unidentified.

A sample-barcoded 5' primer and a J-beta primer mix were used in a second PCR of about 7 to 12 cycles. TCRdb fed the 5' RACE reads into MiXCR, producing one record per CDR3 protein. The data contain approximately 730,000 distinct CDR3 sequences, about 42% of them singletons. The CDR3 length is 13 residues. After removal of 8 bases from V and 6 bases from J, the junction contained 6 bases not matched to a gene. The clonotype comes from a woman aged 55-69 years in good health. The sample comprised blood. This chain uses TRBV12-3 or TRBV12-4 with TRBJ1-2; 10 nucleotides line up with TRBD1. The CDR3: CASREGTGDGYTF. CDR3 nucleotide sequence: TGTGCCAGCCGCGAGGGGACAGGGGATGGCTACACCTTC.